Below, 9 T cell receptor beta chains from the same sample are listed, as sequenced in a study of blood T cell repertoires in COVID-19. Some clones are missing from TCRdb's copy, which holds only in-frame ones; the method was immunoSEQ multiplex PCR. The sample holds approximately 200,000 clones; more than 75% are singletons and the top ten take around 0.97%. Sequenced material: peripheral blood. The receptors derive from a man aged 35 to 55 with acute or convalescent COVID-19.

A single count supports this clone. The chain links TRBV28 to TRBJ1-2; 8 bases align to TRBD1. The germline CDR1 and CDR2 sequences are MDHEN and SYDVKM. The CDR3 length is 16 residues. V gave up 6 bases and J gave up 4 bases; unmatched junction bases: 13. CDR3 in DNA: TGTGCCAGCAGCATCTTCCAGGGGGCTGGAATCTATGGCTACACCTTC. Protein: CASSIFQGAGIYGYTF.

The chain joins TRBV6-2 or TRBV6-3 to TRBJ1-1; unclear D gene. The germline V gene encodes CDR1 MNHEY and CDR2 SVGEGT. The germline V and J ends were trimmed by 6 bases and 10 bases, with 12 bases remaining between them. The CDR3 consists of 11 residues. The CDR3, as DNA: TGTGCCAGCAGCCGCCGGGAGGCAGCTTTCTTT. Translation: CASSRREAAFF.

The chain uses TRBV5-1 and TRBJ2-5; a possible D gene is TRBD2 (5 bases). This CDR3 is 14 amino acids long. V lost 4 bases, J lost 6 bases, and 16 bases lay in between. Germline lookup yields CDR1 SGHRS and CDR2 YFSETQ. The CDR3 region has the DNA TGCGCCAGCAGCCCGCGGGCCGGTGAAAAGACCCAGTACTTC. Residues: CASSPRAGEKTQYF.

The genes are TRBV19 and TRBJ2-7; D remains unclear. CDR1 and CDR2 from the germline V gene are LNHDA and SQIVND (reference sequence). With 3 bases removed from V and 6 bases from J, the gap between germline ends came to 18 bases. CDR3 size: 15 residues. The CDR3 DNA sequence: TGTGCCAGTAGTATGGCCGCAGGTGGCTTCGGCGAGCAGTACTTC. This gives the protein CASSMAAGGFGEQYF.

The chain joins TRBV2 to TRBJ2-7; 7 bases are shared with TRBD1. J gave up 3 bases and V 6 bases, and 17 bases lay outside the gene matches. This CDR3 is built from 17 residues. Germline V lookup: CDR1 SNHLY, CDR2 FYNNEI. The CDR3 DNA reads as TGTGCCAGCAGGGCCGGGACAGCCGCCGGAGACTACTACGAGCAGTACTTC. It encodes CASRAGTAAGDYYEQYF.

This clone has only a few counts. The chain employs TRBV11-2 and TRBJ1-4; 8 bases are shared with TRBD1. This CDR3 region has 15 residues. Germline CDR1 SGHAT, CDR2 FQNNGV. Losses at the gene ends were 5 bases for V and 8 bases for J; bases not matched to a gene: 10. CDR3 loop: CASSPRTGRREKLFF. CDR3 bases: TGTGCCAGCAGCCCACGGACAGGGAGAAGGGAAAAACTGTTTTTT.

The V and J genes are TRBV5-4 and TRBJ1-2, with D perhaps matching TRBD1 (6 bases). Germline V gives CDR1 SGHNT, CDR2 YYREEE (reference sequence). The CDR3 covers 14 residues. The V end was cut by 4 bases, the J end by 5 bases, with 15 bases between. This chain's CDR3 is CASSLVQQGYGYTF. CDR3 in DNA: TGTGCCAGCAGCCTGGTTCAACAGGGATATGGCTACACCTTC.

The rearrangement links TRBV5-1 to TRBJ2-7; 9 bases map to TRBD1. From germline, CDR1 is SGHRS and CDR2 YFSETQ. The CDR3 covers 15 residues. V gave up 4 bases and J gave up 1 base; unmatched junction bases: 6. The CDR3 DNA is TGCGCCAGCAGCCTCATGGGACAGGGATCCTACGAGCAGTACTTC. Translation gives CASSLMGQGSYEQYF.

CDR3 coding DNA: TGTGCCAGCAGTTCCCTTTGGAGCCCTGAAGCTTTCTTT. Translated: CASSSLWSPEAFF. The rearrangement links TRBV6-6 to TRBJ1-1, with D unresolved. Trimming took 4 bases from V and 6 from J, leaving 12 bases between them. Germline CDR1 MNHNY, CDR2 SVGAGI (reference sequence). The CDR3 contains 13 residues.